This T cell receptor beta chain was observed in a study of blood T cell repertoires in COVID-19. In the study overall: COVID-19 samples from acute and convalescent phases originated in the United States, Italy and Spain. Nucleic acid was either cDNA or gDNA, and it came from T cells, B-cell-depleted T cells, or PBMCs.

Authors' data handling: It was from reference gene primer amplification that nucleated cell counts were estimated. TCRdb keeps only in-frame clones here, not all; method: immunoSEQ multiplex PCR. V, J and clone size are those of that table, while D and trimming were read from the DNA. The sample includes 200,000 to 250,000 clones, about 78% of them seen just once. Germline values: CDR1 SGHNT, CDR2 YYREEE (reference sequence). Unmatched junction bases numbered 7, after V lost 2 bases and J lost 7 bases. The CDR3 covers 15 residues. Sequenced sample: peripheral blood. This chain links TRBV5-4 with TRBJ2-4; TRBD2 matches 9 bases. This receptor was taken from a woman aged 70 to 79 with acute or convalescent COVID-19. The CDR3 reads CASSLASGTLNIQYF. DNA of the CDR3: TGTGCCAGCAGCTTAGCTAGCGGGACGCTTAACATTCAGTACTTC.